The 13 T cell receptor beta chains below all came from one sample that was sequenced in a study of T cell changes during pregnancy in multiple sclerosis. The assay was immunoSEQ multiplex PCR, and TCRdb's table has in-frame clones only and misses some. The sample holds tens of thousands of clones, approximately 90% seen once. This specimen consisted of peripheral blood, obtained before pregnancy. All receptors derive from a female donor with multiple sclerosis, enrolled in a pregnancy study.

This chain joins TRBV6-6 and TRBJ1-3, with D unresolved. Trimming pared 4 bases from V and 7 bases from J, leaving 17 bases between. Germline CDR1 reads MNHNY; CDR2 reads SVGAGI (reference sequence). The CDR3 is made up of 15 amino acids. As DNA, the CDR3 is TGTGCCAGCAGTTCCATTCTCCAGACAAGGAACACCATATATTTT. Protein: CASSSILQTRNTIYF.

This chain uses TRBV27 with TRBJ2-1, with TRBD2 matching over 8 bases. Germline V gene data show CDR1 as MNHEY and CDR2 as SMNVEV (reference sequence). V shed 8 bases, J shed 10 bases, and the junction held 13 bases outside the gene matches. This CDR3 is 14 amino acids long. DNA for the CDR3: TGTGCCAGCGGGACTAGGAGGGGAGTTATGGAGCAGTTCTTC. Translating gives CASGTRRGVMEQFF.

The chain is built from TRBV27 and TRBJ2-7; the D gene is possibly TRBD2 (5 bases). CDR3 length: 15 amino acids. Trimming stripped 3 bases from V and 0 bases from J, with 12 bases between. Germline V CDR1 and CDR2: MNHEY, SMNVEV (reference sequence). The CDR3 here is CASSFLSASSYEQYF. The CDR3 DNA reads TGTGCCAGCAGTTTTCTTAGCGCCAGCTCCTACGAGCAGTACTTC.

Comment on this clone: This CDR3 is also generated by other DNA sequences in the sample. The chain recombines TRBV18 with TRBJ2-2; TRBD1 matches 7 bases. Germline V gives CDR1 KGHSH, CDR2 LQKENI. The V segment lost 1 base and the J segment 1 base; nucleotides outside the gene matches: 0. The CDR3 loop spans 15 amino acids. The CDR3 sequence is CASSPRTGNTGELFF. The CDR3 DNA is TGTGCCAGCTCACCACGGACAGGGAACACCGGGGAGCTGTTTTTT.

The V gene is TRBV7-9, the J gene TRBJ2-4, with 7 bases identical to TRBD1. CDR3 size: 17 residues. Germline V gene lookup returns CDR1 SEHNR and CDR2 FQNEAQ (reference sequence). V lost 5 bases, J lost 1 base, and 11 bases stayed unmatched. This CDR3 reads CASSIDNRGRAKNIQYF. The CDR3 coding sequence is TGTGCCAGCAGCATAGATAACAGGGGAAGGGCCAAAAACATTCAGTACTTC.

The rearrangement uses TRBV7-8 and TRBJ1-1; a possible D gene is TRBD1 (6 bases). This CDR3 spans 17 amino acids. Trimming shortened V by 5 bases and J by 0 bases, and 19 bases separated the two germline ends. Looked up from germline, CDR1 is SGHVS and CDR2 is FQNEAQ. CDR3 residues: CASSVQGSAWMNTEAFF. In DNA form, the CDR3 reads TGTGCCAGCAGCGTACAGGGTTCGGCATGGATGAACACTGAAGCTTTCTTT.

The chain couples TRBV29-1 to TRBJ1-4; 7 bases align to TRBD1. Germline CDR1 reads SQVTM; CDR2 reads ANQGSEA. V lost 4 bases and J lost 11; bases outside the gene matches: 10. The CDR3 runs to 13 residues. For the CDR3, the DNA is TGCAGCGTTGCAGGGGGAGCAGTTGAGAAACTGTTTTTT. Protein sequence: CSVAGGAVEKLFF.

J is TRBJ1-5 and V is TRBV19, with 9 positions matching TRBD1. Germline-derived CDR1 and CDR2 are LNHDA and SQIVND (reference sequence). The CDR3 totals 15 residues. V gave up 5 bases and J gave up 4 bases; unmatched junction bases: 6. Here the CDR3 DNA reads TGTGCCAGTAGTGCCCCGACAGGGGGAAATCAGCCCCAGCATTTT. Its translation: CASSAPTGGNQPQHF.

The chain couples TRBV5-8 to TRBJ2-7, with D possibly matching TRBD2 (6 bases). The ends were cut back, 4 bases at V and 0 bases at J, with 14 bases in the middle. The CDR3 has 15 amino acids. In germline, CDR1 is SGHTS, CDR2 YDEGEE. DNA of the CDR3: TGTGCCAGCAGCGAGGGGACTGTGCGCTCCTACGAGCAGTACTTC. Its protein product is CASSEGTVRSYEQYF.

This chain links TRBV28 with TRBJ2-6; D not certain. V was clipped by 6 bases and J by 1 base, with 7 bases between them. The CDR3 sequence is 14 residues long. CDR1 and CDR2 (germline): MDHEN, SYDVKM. The CDR3 DNA follows: TGTGCCAGCAGCTATTCTTCTGGGGCCAACGTCCTGACTTTC. This sequence encodes CASSYSSGANVLTF.

This chain links TRBV19 with TRBJ2-7; TRBD1 matches 9 bases. V dropped 4 bases and J dropped 4; count of bases not matched to a gene: 8. Germline values: CDR1 LNHDA, CDR2 SQIVND (reference sequence). The CDR3 totals 15 residues. The CDR3 region has the DNA TGTGCCAGTAGTAGGGGGGGGACAGGGCAGTACGAGCAGTACTTC. Residues: CASSRGGTGQYEQYF.

The CDR3 DNA is TGTGCCACCAGCGGGGGGGACAGGGTCAACACAGATACGCAGTATTTT. Its protein is CATSGGDRVNTDTQYF. This rearrangement joins TRBV15 to TRBJ2-3, with 9 positions matching TRBD1. There are 16 residues in the CDR3. Germline V gives CDR1 LNHNV, CDR2 YYDKDF (reference sequence). Trimming at V came to 5 bases and at J to 2 bases, leaving 8 bases not matched to a gene.

The genes are TRBV28 and TRBJ2-7; 8 bases are shared with TRBD1. V shed 6 bases and J 6 bases; nucleotides not matched to a gene: 7. Germline CDR1 MDHEN, CDR2 SYDVKM. CDR3 length: 13 residues. The CDR3 DNA sequence: TGTGCCAGCAGCCTAAGGACAGGGCTCGAGCAGTACTTC. It specifies CASSLRTGLEQYF. Variable domain in full (rest from reference TRBV28 and TRBJ2-7): DVKVTQSSRYLVKRTGEKVFLECVQDMDHENMFWYRQDPGLGLRLIYFSYDVKMKEKGDIPEGYSVSREKKERFSLILESASTNQTSMYLCASSLRTGLEQYFGPGTRLTVT.